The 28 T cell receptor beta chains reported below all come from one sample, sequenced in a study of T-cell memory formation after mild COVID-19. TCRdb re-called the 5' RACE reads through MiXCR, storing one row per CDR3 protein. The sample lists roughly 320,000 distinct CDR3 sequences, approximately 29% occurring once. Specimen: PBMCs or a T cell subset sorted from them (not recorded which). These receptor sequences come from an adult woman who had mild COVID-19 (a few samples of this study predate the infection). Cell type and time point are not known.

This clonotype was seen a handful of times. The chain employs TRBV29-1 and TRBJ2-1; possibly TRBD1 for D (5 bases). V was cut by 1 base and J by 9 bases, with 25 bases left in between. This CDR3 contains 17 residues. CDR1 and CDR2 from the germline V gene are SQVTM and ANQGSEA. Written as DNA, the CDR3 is TGCAGCGTTGAAGTTCCTCGCTGGTACACCATGGGGCCTGAGCAGTTCTTC. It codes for CSVEVPRWYTMGPEQFF.

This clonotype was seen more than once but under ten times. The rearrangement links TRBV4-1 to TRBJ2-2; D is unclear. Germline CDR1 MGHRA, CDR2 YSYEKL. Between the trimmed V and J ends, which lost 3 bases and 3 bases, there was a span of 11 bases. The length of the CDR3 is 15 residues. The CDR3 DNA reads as TGCGCCAGCAGCCACACGACGGATGACACCGGGGAGCTGTTTTTT. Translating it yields CASSHTTDDTGELFF.

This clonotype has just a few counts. The CDR3 nucleotides read TGTGCCAGCAGTCAAAGGGGAGGGCTTTACGAGCAGTACTTC. It codes for CASSQRGGLYEQYF. This chain links TRBV6-6 with TRBJ2-7, with TRBD2 identical over 7 bases. V was pared by 5 bases and J by 4 bases, with 8 bases of the junction left unmatched. This CDR3 contains 14 residues. Germline V gene sequence: CDR1 MNHNY, CDR2 SVGAGI (reference sequence).

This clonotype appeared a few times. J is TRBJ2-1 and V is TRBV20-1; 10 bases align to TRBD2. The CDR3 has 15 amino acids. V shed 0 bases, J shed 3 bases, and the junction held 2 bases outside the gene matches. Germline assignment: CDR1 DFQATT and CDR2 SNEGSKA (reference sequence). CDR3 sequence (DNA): TGCAGTGCTAGAGATCAGCGGGAGGGCTACAATGAGCAGTTCTTC. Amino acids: CSARDQREGYNEQFF.

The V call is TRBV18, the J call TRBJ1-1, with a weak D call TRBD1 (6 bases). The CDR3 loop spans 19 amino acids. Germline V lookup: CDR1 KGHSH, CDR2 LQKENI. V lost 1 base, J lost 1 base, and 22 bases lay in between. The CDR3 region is CASSPRLTHRESENTEAFF. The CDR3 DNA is TGTGCCAGCTCACCACGGCTAACCCACAGGGAGAGCGAGAACACTGAAGCTTTCTTT.

In nucleotides, the CDR3 is TGCGCCAGCAGGAACATTGAAGATTCACCCCTCCACTTT. Its translation is CASRNIEDSPLHF. The V and J genes are TRBV5-1 and TRBJ1-6, with D unresolved. Germline-derived CDR1 and CDR2 are SGHRS and YFSETQ. The CDR3 covers 13 residues. Trimming shortened V by 5 bases and J by 8 bases, and 11 bases separated the two germline ends.

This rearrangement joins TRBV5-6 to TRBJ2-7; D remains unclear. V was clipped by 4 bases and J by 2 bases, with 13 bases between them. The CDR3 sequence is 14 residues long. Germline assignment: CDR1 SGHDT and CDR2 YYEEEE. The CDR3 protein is CASSPISETYEQYF. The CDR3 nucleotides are TGTGCCAGCAGCCCGATTTCGGAGACCTACGAGCAGTACTTC. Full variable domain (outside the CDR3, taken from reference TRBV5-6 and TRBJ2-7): DAGVTQSPTHLIKTRGQQVTLRCSPKSGHDTVSWYQQALGQGPQFIFQYYEEEERQRGNFPDRFSGHQFPNYSSELNVNALLLGDSALYLCASSPISETYEQYFGPGTRLTVT.

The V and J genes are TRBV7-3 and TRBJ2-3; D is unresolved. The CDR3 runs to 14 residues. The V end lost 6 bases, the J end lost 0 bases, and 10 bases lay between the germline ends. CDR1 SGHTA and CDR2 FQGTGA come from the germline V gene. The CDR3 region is CASSSHKSTDTQYF. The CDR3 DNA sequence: TGTGCCAGCAGTTCCCACAAGAGCACAGATACGCAGTATTTT.

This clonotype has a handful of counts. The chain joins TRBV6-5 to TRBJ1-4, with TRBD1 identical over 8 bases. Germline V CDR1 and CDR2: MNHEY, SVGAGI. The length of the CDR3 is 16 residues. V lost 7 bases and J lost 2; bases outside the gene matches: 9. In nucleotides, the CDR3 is TGTGCCAGCACCTCGGACAGGGCTAGGACTAATGAAAAACTGTTTTTT. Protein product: CASTSDRARTNEKLFF.

The CDR3 sequence is CASSLEPMQETQYF. The CDR3 DNA is TGCGCCAGCAGCTTGGAACCCATGCAAGAGACCCAGTACTTC. The genes are TRBV5-1 and TRBJ2-5; D unresolved. CDR3 length: 14 amino acids. Trimming removed 0 bases from V and 2 bases from J, with 8 bases in between. Looked up from germline, CDR1 is SGHRS and CDR2 is YFSETQ.

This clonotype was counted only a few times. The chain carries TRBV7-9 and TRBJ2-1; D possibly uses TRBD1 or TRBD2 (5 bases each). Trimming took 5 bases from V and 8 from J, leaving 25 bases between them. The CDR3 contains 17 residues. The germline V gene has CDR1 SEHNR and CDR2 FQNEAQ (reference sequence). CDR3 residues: CASSTLGWGQGDHEQFF. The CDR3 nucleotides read TGTGCCAGCAGCACATTGGGGTGGGGCCAAGGGGACCATGAGCAGTTCTTC.

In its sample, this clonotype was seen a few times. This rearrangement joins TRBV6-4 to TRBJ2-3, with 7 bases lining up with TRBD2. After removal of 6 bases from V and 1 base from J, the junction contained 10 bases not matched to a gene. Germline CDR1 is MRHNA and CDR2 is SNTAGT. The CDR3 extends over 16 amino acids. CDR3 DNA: TGTGCCAGCAGGCTCTGGTTAACTAGCGGCACAGATACGCAGTATTTT. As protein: CASRLWLTSGTDTQYF.

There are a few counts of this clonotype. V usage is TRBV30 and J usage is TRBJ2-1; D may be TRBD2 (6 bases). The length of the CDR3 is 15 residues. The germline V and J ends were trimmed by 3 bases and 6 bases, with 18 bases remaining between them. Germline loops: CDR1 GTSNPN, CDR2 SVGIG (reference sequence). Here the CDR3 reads CAWRVLTGASNEQFF. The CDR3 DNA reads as TGTGCCTGGAGGGTGTTAACGGGAGCCTCCAATGAGCAGTTCTTC.

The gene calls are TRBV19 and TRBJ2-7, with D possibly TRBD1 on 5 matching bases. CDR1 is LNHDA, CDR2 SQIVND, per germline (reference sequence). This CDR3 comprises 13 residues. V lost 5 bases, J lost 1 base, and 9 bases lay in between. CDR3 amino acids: CASSDRQSYEQYF. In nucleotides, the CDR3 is TGTGCCAGTAGTGACCGACAGTCCTACGAGCAGTACTTC. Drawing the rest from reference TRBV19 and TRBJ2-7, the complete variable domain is DGGITQSPKYLFRKEGQNVTLSCEQNLNHDAMYWYRQDPGQGLRLIYYSQIVNDFQKGDIAEGYSVSREKKESFPLTVTSAQKNPTAFYLCASSDRQSYEQYFGPGTRLTVT.

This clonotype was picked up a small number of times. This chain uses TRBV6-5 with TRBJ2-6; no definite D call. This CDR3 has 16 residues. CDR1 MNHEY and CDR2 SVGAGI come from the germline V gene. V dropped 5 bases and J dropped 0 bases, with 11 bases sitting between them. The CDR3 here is CASSRARSSGANVLTF. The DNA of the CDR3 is TGTGCCAGCAGTAGAGCTAGAAGCTCTGGGGCCAACGTCCTGACTTTC.

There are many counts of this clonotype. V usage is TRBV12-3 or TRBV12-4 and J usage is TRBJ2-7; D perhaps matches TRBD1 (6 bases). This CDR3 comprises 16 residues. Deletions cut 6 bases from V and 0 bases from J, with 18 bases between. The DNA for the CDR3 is TGTGCCAGCAGCGTGACCGGGACACCAACCTCCTACGAGCAGTACTTC. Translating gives CASSVTGTPTSYEQYF.

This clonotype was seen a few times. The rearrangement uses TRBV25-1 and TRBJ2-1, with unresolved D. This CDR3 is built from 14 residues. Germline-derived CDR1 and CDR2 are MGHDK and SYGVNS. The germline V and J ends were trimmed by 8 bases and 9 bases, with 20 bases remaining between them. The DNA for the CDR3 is TGTGCCAGCCGAACCCCGGTGGGCTACCCTGAGCAGTTCTTC. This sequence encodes CASRTPVGYPEQFF.

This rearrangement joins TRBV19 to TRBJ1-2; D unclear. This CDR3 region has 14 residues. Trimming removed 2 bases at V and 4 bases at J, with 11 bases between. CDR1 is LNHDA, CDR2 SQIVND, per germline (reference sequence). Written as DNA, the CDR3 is TGTGCCAGTAGTATAAGGGATGCGAGCTATGGCTACACCTTC. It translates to CASSIRDASYGYTF.

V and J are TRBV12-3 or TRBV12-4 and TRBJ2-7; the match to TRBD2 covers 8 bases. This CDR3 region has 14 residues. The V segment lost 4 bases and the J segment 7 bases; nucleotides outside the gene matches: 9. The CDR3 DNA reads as TGTGCCAGCAGTTACACGGGAGGGCCGAATGAGCAGTACTTC. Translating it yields CASSYTGGPNEQYF.

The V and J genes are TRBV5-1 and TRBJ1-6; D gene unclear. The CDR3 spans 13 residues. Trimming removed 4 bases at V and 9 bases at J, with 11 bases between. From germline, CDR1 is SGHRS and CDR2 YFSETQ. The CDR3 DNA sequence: TGCGCCAGCAGCCGGCAGGAGGGTTCACCCCTCCACTTT. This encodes CASSRQEGSPLHF.

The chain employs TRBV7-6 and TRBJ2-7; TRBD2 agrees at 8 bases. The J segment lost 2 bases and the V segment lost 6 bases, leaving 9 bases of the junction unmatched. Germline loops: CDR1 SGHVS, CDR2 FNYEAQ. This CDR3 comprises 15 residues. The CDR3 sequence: CASSGLAGRTYEQYF. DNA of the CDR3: TGTGCCAGCAGTGGGCTAGCGGGTCGCACCTACGAGCAGTACTTC. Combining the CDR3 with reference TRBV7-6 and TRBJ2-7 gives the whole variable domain GAGVSQSPRYKVTKRGQDVALRCDPISGHVSLYWYRQALGQGPEFLTYFNYEAQQDKSGLPNDRFSAERPEGSISTLTIQRTEQRDSAMYRCASSGLAGRTYEQYFGPGTRLTVT.

CDR3 sequence reads: CASSWKGAAFYGYTF. Written as DNA, the CDR3 is TGTGCCAGCAGTTGGAAGGGGGCAGCGTTCTATGGCTACACCTTC. The V gene is TRBV6-5, the J gene TRBJ1-2; 7 bases agree with TRBD1. In germline, CDR1 is MNHEY, CDR2 SVGAGI. The CDR3 contains 15 residues. With 4 bases clipped from V and 4 bases from J, the junction kept 9 bases outside the gene matches.

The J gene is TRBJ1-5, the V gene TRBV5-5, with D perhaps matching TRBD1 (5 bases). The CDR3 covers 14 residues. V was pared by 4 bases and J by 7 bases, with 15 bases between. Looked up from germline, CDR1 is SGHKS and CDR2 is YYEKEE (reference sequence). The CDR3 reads CASSAHAGRQPQHF. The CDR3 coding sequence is TGTGCCAGCAGCGCGCACGCAGGGAGGCAGCCCCAGCATTTT.

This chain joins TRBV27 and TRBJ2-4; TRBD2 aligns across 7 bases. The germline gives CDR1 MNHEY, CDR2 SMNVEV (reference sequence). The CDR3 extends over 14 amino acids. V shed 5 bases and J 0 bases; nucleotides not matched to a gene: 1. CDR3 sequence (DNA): TGTGCCAGCAGTGCGGGGGAAGCCAAAAACATTCAGTACTTC. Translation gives CASSAGEAKNIQYF.

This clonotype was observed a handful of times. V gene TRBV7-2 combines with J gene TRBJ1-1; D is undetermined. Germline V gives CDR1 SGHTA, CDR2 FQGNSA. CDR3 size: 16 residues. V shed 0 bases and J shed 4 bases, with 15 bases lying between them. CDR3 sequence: CASSLAGSKIGTEAFF. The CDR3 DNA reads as TGTGCCAGCAGCTTAGCGGGTAGCAAAATCGGCACTGAAGCTTTCTTT.

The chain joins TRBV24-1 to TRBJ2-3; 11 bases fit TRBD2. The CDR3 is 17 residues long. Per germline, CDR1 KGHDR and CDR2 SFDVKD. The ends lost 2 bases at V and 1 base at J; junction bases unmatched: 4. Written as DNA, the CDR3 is TGTGCCACCAGTGATTCACAGGGACTAGCGGGCACAGATACGCAGTATTTT. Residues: CATSDSQGLAGTDTQYF.

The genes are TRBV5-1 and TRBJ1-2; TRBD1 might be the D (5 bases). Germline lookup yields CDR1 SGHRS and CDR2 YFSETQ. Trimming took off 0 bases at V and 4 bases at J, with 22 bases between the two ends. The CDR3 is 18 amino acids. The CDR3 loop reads CASSLEALGTRWGYGYTF. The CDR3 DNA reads TGCGCCAGCAGCTTGGAAGCCCTAGGGACGAGGTGGGGCTATGGCTACACCTTC.

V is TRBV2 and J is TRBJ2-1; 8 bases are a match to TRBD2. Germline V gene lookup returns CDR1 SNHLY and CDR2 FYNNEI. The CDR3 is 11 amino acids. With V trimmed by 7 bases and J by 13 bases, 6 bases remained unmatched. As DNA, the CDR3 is TGTGCCAGCACCACGGGAGGGTTACAGTTCTTC. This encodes CASTTGGLQFF. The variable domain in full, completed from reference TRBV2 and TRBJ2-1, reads EPEVTQTPSHQVTQMGQEVILRCVPISNHLYFYWYRQILGQKVEFLVSFYNNEISEKSEIFDDQFSVERPDGSNFTLKIRSTKLEDSAMYFCASTTGGLQFFGPGTRLTVL.